The clone carrying this T cell receptor (beta chain) was picked up many times. This sample was taken from a study of T cells in Graves' hyperthyroidism and ophthalmopathy. The CDR3 regions of TCR beta were amplified from RNA transcripts. Carried out on the TCR CDR3, a first-round RT-PCR used the HTBI primer set. TCRdb independently ran MiXCR on the multiplex PCR reads; one entry per CDR3 protein. This sample has approximately 640,000 distinct CDR3 sequences; roughly 17% occur once, and the top ten carry less than 20%. Germline-derived CDR1 and CDR2 are SNHLY and FYNNEI. Germline trimming cut 8 bases from V and 5 bases from J; bases unmatched to any gene: 7. This CDR3 contains 14 residues.

The chain recombines TRBV2 with TRBJ2-3; 10 positions match TRBD2. The TCR sequence derives from a middle-aged man with Graves' hyperthyroidism. Specimen: blood. The CDR3 spells CASGRLAGVDTQYF. Written as DNA, the CDR3 is TGTGCCAGCGGCCGGCTAGCGGGAGTAGATACGCAGTATTTT. Full variable domain (outside the CDR3, taken from reference TRBV2 and TRBJ2-3): EPEVTQTPSHQVTQMGQEVILRCVPISNHLYFYWYRQILGQKVEFLVSFYNNEISEKSEIFDDQFSVERPDGSNFTLKIRSTKLEDSAMYFCASGRLAGVDTQYFGPGTRLTVL.